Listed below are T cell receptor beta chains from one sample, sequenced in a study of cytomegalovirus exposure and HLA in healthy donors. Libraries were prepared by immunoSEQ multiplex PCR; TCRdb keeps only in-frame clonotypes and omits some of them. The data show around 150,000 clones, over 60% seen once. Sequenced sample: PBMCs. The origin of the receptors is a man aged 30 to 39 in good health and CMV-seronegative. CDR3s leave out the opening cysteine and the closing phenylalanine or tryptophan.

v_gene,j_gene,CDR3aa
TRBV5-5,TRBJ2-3,ASSVTGQADTQY
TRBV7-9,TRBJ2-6,ASSLRTGNSGANVLT
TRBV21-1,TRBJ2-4,ASRGGDKNIQY
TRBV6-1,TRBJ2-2,ASSELASGGELF
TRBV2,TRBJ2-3,ASRSGLAGGTDTQY
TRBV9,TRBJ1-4,ASSGGVVPEKLF
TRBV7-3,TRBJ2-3,ASSSSGTPAGTDTQY
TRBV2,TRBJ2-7,ASSEEAQPYEQY
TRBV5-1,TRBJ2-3,ASSLVNRITDTQY
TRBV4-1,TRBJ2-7,ASSHPVSEQY
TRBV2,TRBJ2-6,ASSEQQGAVGANVLT
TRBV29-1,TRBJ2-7,SGGQGSYEQY
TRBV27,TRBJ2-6,ASSLQGVGGANVLT
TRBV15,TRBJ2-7,ATSRDSRGYEQY
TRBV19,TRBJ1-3,ASSLLGDRAGNTIY
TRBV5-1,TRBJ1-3,ASRSSGDSGNTIY